What follows are 20 T cell receptor beta chains derived from one specimen sequenced in a study of blood T cell repertoires in COVID-19. The protocol was immunoSEQ multiplex PCR, while the TCRdb copy is restricted to in-frame clones and leaves out a portion. The data show about 290,000 clones, around nine tenths seen once. Material: peripheral blood. The receptors shown here come from a woman under 40 with COVID-19, enrolled during active disease.

The V call is TRBV19, the J call TRBJ1-6, with D perhaps matching TRBD1 (5 bases). Between the trimmed V and J ends, which lost 7 bases and 2 bases, there was a span of 9 bases. Germline V lookup: CDR1 LNHDA, CDR2 SQIVND (reference sequence). The CDR3 is made up of 14 amino acids. The CDR3 DNA follows: TGTGCCAGTACGGGGGAACCCTATAATTCACCCCTCCACTTT. Its translation: CASTGEPYNSPLHF.

V is TRBV7-9 and J is TRBJ2-3; perhaps TRBD1 as D (6 bases). CDR1 SEHNR and CDR2 FQNEAQ come from the germline V gene (reference sequence). This CDR3 has 16 amino acids. V lost 5 bases and J lost 0, with 15 bases in between. The CDR3 reads CASSQSPGQSTDTQYF. The CDR3 region has the DNA TGTGCCAGCAGCCAATCCCCGGGACAAAGCACAGATACGCAGTATTTT.

This chain uses TRBV20-1 with TRBJ1-2; TRBD1 aligns across 7 bases. CDR3 size: 11 residues. In germline, CDR1 is DFQATT, CDR2 SNEGSKA (reference sequence). The CDR3 DNA reads as TGCAGCCTAAGGGGGCGTAATGGCTACACCTTC. As protein: CSLRGRNGYTF.

In this sample, this clone turned up once. The J gene is TRBJ1-6, the V gene TRBV6-6; no definite D call. V was pared by 0 bases and J by 10 bases, with 10 bases between. Germline V CDR1 and CDR2: MNHNY, SVGAGI (reference sequence). The CDR3 totals 14 residues. The CDR3 nucleotides are TGTGCCAGCAGTTACTCCGACACTCGGTCACCCCTCCACTTT. The encoded protein is CASSYSDTRSPLHF.

V usage is TRBV19 and J usage is TRBJ1-6; the match to TRBD1 covers 8 bases. V lost 7 bases to trimming and J lost 2 bases; unmatched junction nucleotides: 10. Germline V gene data show CDR1 as LNHDA and CDR2 as SQIVND (reference sequence). The CDR3 has 17 residues. The CDR3 region has the DNA TGTGCCAGTACCTCCCTGGACAGGGTGGCCTATAATTCACCCCTCCACTTT. This gives the protein CASTSLDRVAYNSPLHF. The full variable domain, its missing parts supplied by reference TRBV19 and TRBJ1-6, is DGGITQSPKYLFRKEGQNVTLSCEQNLNHDAMYWYRQDPGQGLRLIYYSQIVNDFQKGDIAEGYSVSREKKESFPLTVTSAQKNPTAFYLCASTSLDRVAYNSPLHFGNGTRLTVT.

CDR3 sequence (DNA): TGCGCCAGCAGTGAGTATGTGGAGACAGTAACTTTCTTT. This translates into CASSEYVETVTFF. The chain has TRBV10-1 and TRBJ1-1, with D perhaps matching TRBD1 (5 bases). The germline CDR1 and CDR2 sequences are WNHNN and SYGVQD (reference sequence). This CDR3 is 13 amino acids long. V dropped 1 base and J dropped 12 bases, with 15 bases sitting between them.

The chain uses TRBV10-3 and TRBJ1-3; 7 positions match TRBD1. The trim removed 0 bases at V and 0 bases at J, leaving 2 bases unmatched. The CDR3 runs to 16 residues. Germline CDR1 is ENHRY and CDR2 is SYGVKD. For the CDR3, the DNA is TGTGCCATCAGTGAGTCGGGACAGCACTCTGGAAACACCATATATTTT. Its translation is CAISESGQHSGNTIYF.

The CDR3 DNA is TGTGCCAGCAAACCGGGACAGGGGGCCCCGAAACGCCTAAGGAACTATGGCTACACCTTC. Its protein product is CASKPGQGAPKRLRNYGYTF. This chain links TRBV2 with TRBJ1-2; 12 positions match TRBD1. The length of the CDR3 is 20 residues. J gave up 2 bases and V 7 bases, and 20 bases lay outside the gene matches. Per germline, CDR1 SNHLY and CDR2 FYNNEI.

This chain joins TRBV27 and TRBJ2-2, with D perhaps matching TRBD1 (5 bases). In germline, CDR1 is MNHEY, CDR2 SMNVEV (reference sequence). Trimming took 3 bases from V and 6 from J, leaving 8 bases between them. This CDR3 has 13 amino acids. Here the CDR3 reads CASSFPGPGELFF. In nucleotides, the CDR3 is TGTGCCAGCAGTTTCCCAGGGCCCGGGGAGCTGTTTTTT.

This chain joins TRBV9 and TRBJ1-1; perhaps TRBD1 as D (5 bases). CDR3 length: 14 residues. Germline V lookup: CDR1 SGDLS, CDR2 YYNGEE. V lost 0 bases to trimming and J lost 4 bases, with 10 bases between them. CDR3 DNA sequence: TGTGCCAGCAGCGTAGGTCGGAGGGGCACTGAAGCTTTCTTT. Encoded protein: CASSVGRRGTEAFF.

This chain joins TRBV14 and TRBJ2-3, with a tentative D call TRBD2 (6 bases). The CDR3 totals 14 residues. Germline values: CDR1 SGHDN, CDR2 FVKESK. V lost 2 bases, J lost 4 bases, and 10 bases lay in between. The CDR3 DNA is TGTGCCAGCAGCCAACACGTAGCGGCAGATACGCAGTATTTT. Translation: CASSQHVAADTQYF.

This clone was seen only once. The chain has TRBV3-1 (or the pseudogene TRBV3-2) and TRBJ1-1; D is uncertain. With 1 base removed from V and 0 bases from J, the gap between germline ends came to 15 bases. The CDR3 loop spans 17 amino acids. Germline values: CDR1 LGHDT, CDR2 YNNKEL (reference sequence). The CDR3 loop reads CASSQGGGRLMNTEAFF. The CDR3 coding sequence is TGTGCCAGCAGCCAAGGGGGAGGGAGGCTTATGAACACTGAAGCTTTCTTT.

The chain uses TRBV6-5 and TRBJ1-2, with D possibly matching TRBD1 (6 bases). This CDR3 spans 14 amino acids. The V gene lost 2 bases and the J gene lost 4 bases, with 11 bases spanning the gap. Germline CDR1 and CDR2: MNHEY and SVGAGI. CDR3: CASSYTDRPYGYTF. The DNA for the CDR3 is TGTGCCAGCAGTTACACCGACAGGCCCTATGGCTACACCTTC.

The V gene is TRBV18, the J gene TRBJ1-6; D is undetermined. The CDR3 totals 17 residues. Germline CDR1 KGHSH, CDR2 LQKENI. Trimming shortened V by 3 bases and J by 0 bases, and 12 bases separated the two germline ends. CDR3 amino acids: CASSPTFGSSYNSPLHF. The CDR3 DNA reads TGTGCCAGCTCACCGACATTCGGGAGCTCCTATAATTCACCCCTCCACTTT.

V is TRBV11-3 and J is TRBJ1-1; possibly TRBD1 for D (6 bases). V dropped 5 bases and J dropped 7 bases, with 20 bases sitting between them. The CDR3 is 15 residues long. Germline V CDR1 and CDR2: SGHNT, YENEEA. The CDR3, as DNA: TGTGCCAGCAGCCCCACAGGGAAGAGACGCCTTGAAGCTTTCTTT. It yields the protein CASSPTGKRRLEAFF.

The chain combines TRBV7-5 with TRBJ2-1; whether TRBD1, the table's D call, matches the DNA was not checked. TRBV7-5 is recorded as a pseudogene. The CDR3 is 14 amino acids. The CDR3, as DNA: TGTGTCAGAAGCTCAACTGGACAGGGGAATGAGCAGTTCTTC. Protein product: CVRSSTGQGNEQFF.

V usage is TRBV7-6 and J usage is TRBJ2-3; 8 nucleotides match TRBD2. With V trimmed by 4 bases and J by 0 bases, 3 bases remained unmatched. Germline V gene lookup returns CDR1 SGHVS and CDR2 FNYEAQ. The CDR3 contains 15 residues. The CDR3 bases are TGTGCCAGCAGCTATAGCGGGGCTAGCACAGATACGCAGTATTTT. Amino acids: CASSYSGASTDTQYF.

The rearrangement uses TRBV3-1 (or the pseudogene TRBV3-2) and TRBJ1-2, with D possibly being TRBD1 (5 bases). The CDR3 is made up of 13 amino acids. Germline lookup yields CDR1 LGHDT and CDR2 YNNKEL (reference sequence). Trimming took 4 bases from V and 7 from J, leaving 13 bases between them. CDR3 sequence (DNA): TGTGCCAGCAGCCTCAGGGTCAAGGGTGGCTACACCTTC. Its protein product is CASSLRVKGGYTF.

This chain uses TRBV3-1 (or the pseudogene TRBV3-2) with TRBJ2-7, with D maybe TRBD2 (6 bases). This CDR3 is built from 14 residues. The V and J ends lost 4 bases and 6 bases respectively, with 16 bases between them. CDR1 and CDR2 from the germline V gene are LGHDT and YNNKEL (reference sequence). CDR3 in DNA: TGTGCCAGCAGCCTGGGGGAGGCAGCGGCCGAGCAGTACTTC. Protein product: CASSLGEAAAEQYF.

This clone was detected many times. The rearrangement joins TRBV15 to TRBJ1-2, with D perhaps TRBD1 (5 bases). The CDR3 spans 15 residues. Germline V gene sequence: CDR1 LNHNV, CDR2 YYDKDF (reference sequence). V was shortened by 6 bases and J by 6 bases, with 20 bases between the two germline ends. The CDR3 DNA reads TGTGCCACCAGGCCACCGGGACTAAGGGCCGATGGCTACACCTTC. Translating gives CATRPPGLRADGYTF.